The entry below gives a single T cell receptor beta chain sequence along with its context. The target of this receptor is not known. Base qualities are missing; no much larger clone stands one base away. The data were taken from a study of blood T cell repertoires in COVID-19 (TCRdb year 2020). General notes on the study: Collaborator samples came from the United States, Italy and Spain and covered acute and convalescent phases of COVID-19. The prospective study material was composed of cDNA or gDNA derived from T cells, B-cell-depleted T cells, or PBMCs. Deeply sampled blood TCRbeta repertoires from subjects exposed to, actively infected with, or recovered from COVID-19 were included in the dataset. The repertoires were released in a freely available public database meant as a resource for research on the immune response to SARS-CoV-2. The samples were drawn from two sources: the first 160 participants of the ongoing ImmuneRACE study, and 950 to 1,500 subjects contributed by 6 global collaborators. A de-identified subject ID, COVID-19 status, age in years and sex were almost always included in the sample metadata. HLA class I and class II types, where available, came from metadata supplied by the sample provider rather than from assay-based typing. Broad study findings and their caveats: Clinical and demographic metadata were provided uncurated, with the amount varying by source and participant.

Trimming takes 6 bases from V and 0 bases from J, and the germline ends sit 18 bases apart. Including cysteine and phenylalanine, the CDR3 has 16 amino acids. Of the read, only the CDR3 DNA is kept; its 48 bases are in frame from base 1. The germline V gene gives CDR1 as SQVTM and CDR2 as ANQGSEA. TCRbeta CDR3 regions were amplified from genomic DNA using the immunoSEQ Assay, a bias-controlled multiplex PCR. In the source study's methods: Within the assay, amplification of reference gene primers was used to estimate how many nucleated cells each sample contained. Sequence reads were collapsed and filtered to measure the absolute abundance of every unique TCRbeta CDR3 rearrangement. For each sample, productive Simpson clonality was calculated by taking the square root of Simpson's diversity index across productive rearrangements. TCRdb stores this immuneACCESS table with in-frame sequences only. Part of the clones is absent; in the studies checked, under half of the shortfall reflects unresolved V genes, and no reason is known for the rest. V and J calls and clone size come straight from that table; D and trimming were deduced from the DNA. The sample table holds about 180,000 clones, of which around 86% were seen once. Under 0.7% of the sample lies in the top ten.

One collaborating source in Seattle enrolled patients during active infection and followed them longitudinally through the course of disease. Collaborating institutions collected whole blood in K2EDTA tubes following their own protocols. Collaborator samples were shipped for TCRbeta analysis as frozen whole blood, isolated PBMCs, or DNA extracted from either sample type. The receptor was derived from a man aged 60-69 years with COVID-19, enrolled during active disease. The sequencing input was peripheral blood. The chain couples TRBV29-1 to TRBJ1-5, and the D gene may be TRBD1, 5 bases matching. The nucleotides read TGCAGCGTGACCCTGTCTCAGGGATATAGCAATCAGCCCCAGCATTTT. This translates into CSVTLSQGYSNQPQHF.